These 28 T cell receptor beta chains came from one sample sequenced in a study of stem cell transplantation in POMP-related autoinflammatory disease. Clones were sequenced by immunoSEQ multiplex PCR, and TCRdb holds only the in-frame ones, with some missing. The data contain fewer than 30,000 clones, 82% of them singletons. The source was CD4+ T cells from PBMCs, collected before stem cell transplantation. The source is a human donor with POMP-related autoinflammation and immune dysregulation (PRAID).

The chain is built from TRBV7-9 and TRBJ2-4, with D perhaps matching TRBD2 (5 bases). Germline V gene data show CDR1 as SEHNR and CDR2 as FQNEAQ (reference sequence). This CDR3 contains 17 residues. Trimming left V 4 bases short and J 0 bases short, with 16 bases between. The CDR3: CASSSPLALLAKNIQYF. The CDR3 nucleotides read TGTGCCAGCAGCTCCCCCCTAGCTCTTCTAGCCAAAAACATTCAGTACTTC.

V usage is TRBV2 and J usage is TRBJ2-7; 7 bases map to TRBD1. V trimming: 3 bases; J trimming: 0 bases; junction bases outside the gene matches: 5. This CDR3 is 15 amino acids long. Germline CDR1 and CDR2: SNHLY and FYNNEI. The CDR3 sequence is CASSERAGGSYEQYF. The CDR3 DNA reads as TGTGCCAGCAGTGAGAGGGCAGGGGGCTCCTACGAGCAGTACTTC.

The chain joins TRBV5-4 to TRBJ1-4; D ambiguous. Trimming took 4 bases from V and 7 from J, leaving 14 bases between them. This CDR3 has 14 residues. CDR1 is SGHNT, CDR2 YYREEE, per germline (reference sequence). In nucleotides, the CDR3 is TGTGCCAGCAGCGGAGGGAGGTTCAGTGAAAAACTGTTTTTT. Residues: CASSGGRFSEKLFF.

The chain is built from TRBV27 and TRBJ1-6; 8 positions agree with TRBD1. Germline CDR1 reads MNHEY; CDR2 reads SMNVEV (reference sequence). This CDR3 contains 19 residues. V was pared by 5 bases and J by 5 bases, with 17 bases of the junction left unmatched. In nucleotides, the CDR3 is TGTGCCAGCAGTCTACTACTCGGACAGGGCAAGGCGAATAATTCACCCCTCCACTTT. Protein: CASSLLLGQGKANNSPLHF.

Turning to this clone: The same CDR3 arises from other DNA sequences in this sample as well. This rearrangement joins TRBV9 to TRBJ1-2; 7 bases map to TRBD1. This CDR3 region has 14 residues. CDR1 and CDR2 from the germline V gene are SGDLS and YYNGEE. The V gene end was trimmed by 5 bases and the J gene end by 8 bases; junction bases not matched to a gene: 12. In DNA form, the CDR3 reads TGTGCCAGCAGTCCGAGACAGGGAGTTGGAGGCTACACCTTC. Protein sequence: CASSPRQGVGGYTF.

This clone was recorded a few times. The CDR3 DNA sequence: TGTGCCAGTCGTCAAGGAGGCAGCGATTCACCCCTCCACTTT. This translates into CASRQGGSDSPLHF. This chain uses TRBV19 with TRBJ1-6; no clear D. This CDR3 contains 14 residues. Germline CDR1 and CDR2: LNHDA and SQIVND (reference sequence). Trimming removed 8 bases from V and 8 bases from J, with 16 bases in between.

This clone was detected a few times. The rearrangement uses TRBV27 and TRBJ2-7; D call uncertain. The V and J ends lost 5 bases and 6 bases respectively, with 11 bases between them. The CDR3 totals 12 residues. Germline V gene lookup returns CDR1 MNHEY and CDR2 SMNVEV (reference sequence). This CDR3 is CASSTGLGEQYF. CDR3 nucleotide sequence: TGTGCCAGCAGTACCGGGCTAGGCGAGCAGTACTTC.

This chain joins TRBV6-5 and TRBJ1-3, with 9 positions matching TRBD1. CDR3 size: 15 residues. Germline V gene sequence: CDR1 MNHEY, CDR2 SVGAGI. Trimming cost V 6 bases and J 4 bases; bases outside gene matches: 7. The chain's CDR3 is CASRNTGGGGNTIYF. DNA of the CDR3: TGTGCCAGCAGAAACACAGGGGGCGGAGGAAACACCATATATTTT.

The sample holds a few counts of this clone. The chain is built from TRBV7-2 and TRBJ1-5; 7 bases line up with TRBD1. Losses at the gene ends were 5 bases for V and 3 bases for J; bases not matched to a gene: 13. This CDR3 is 17 amino acids long. Germline CDR1 is SGHTA and CDR2 is FQGNSA. The CDR3 DNA sequence: TGTGCCAGCAGCCCTTACAGGGGTGGGATCATCAATCAGCCCCAGCATTTT. Its protein product is CASSPYRGGIINQPQHF.

CDR3 DNA sequence: TGTGCCAGCAGCTTAATTTCCGATACGCAGTATTTT. Protein sequence: CASSLISDTQYF. This rearrangement joins TRBV7-6 to TRBJ2-3; D is unresolved. Germline V gene sequence: CDR1 SGHVS, CDR2 FNYEAQ. This CDR3 region has 12 residues. The V and J ends lost 2 bases and 6 bases respectively, with 6 bases between them.

The rearrangement uses TRBV19 and TRBJ2-7; D unclear. Germline CDR1 LNHDA, CDR2 SQIVND (reference sequence). CDR3 size: 16 residues. Trimming removed 4 bases from V and 0 bases from J, with 16 bases in between. In DNA form, the CDR3 reads TGTGCCAGTAGTAGGTCGGCAGCCCCTGTCTCCTACGAGCAGTACTTC. As protein: CASSRSAAPVSYEQYF. The full variable domain, rest sourced from reference TRBV19 and TRBJ2-7, is DGGITQSPKYLFRKEGQNVTLSCEQNLNHDAMYWYRQDPGQGLRLIYYSQIVNDFQKGDIAEGYSVSREKKESFPLTVTSAQKNPTAFYLCASSRSAAPVSYEQYFGPGTRLTVT.

This chain connects TRBV30 to TRBJ1-2; D unresolved. Germline V lookup: CDR1 GTSNPN, CDR2 SVGIG (reference sequence). The CDR3 is 16 amino acids. V was trimmed by 0 bases and J by 0 bases, leaving 14 bases between them. The CDR3 protein is CAWSVSSGSTNYGYTF. DNA of the CDR3: TGTGCCTGGAGTGTGTCGTCGGGATCTACTAACTATGGCTACACCTTC.

The CDR3 is CSVGQGAGNEQFF. The CDR3 coding sequence is TGCAGCGTTGGACAGGGGGCAGGTAATGAGCAGTTCTTC. The gene calls are TRBV29-1 and TRBJ2-1; 10 bases map to TRBD1. Germline V lookup: CDR1 SQVTM, CDR2 ANQGSEA. The ends lost 4 bases at V and 7 bases at J; junction bases unmatched: 4. The CDR3 spans 13 residues.

This sequence joins TRBV6-5 and TRBJ1-2; no definite D call. Trimming took 0 bases from V and 2 from J, leaving 7 bases between them. CDR1 MNHEY and CDR2 SVGAGI come from the germline V gene. The CDR3 is 14 residues long. The DNA for the CDR3 is TGTGCCAGCAGTTACTCGCGGCAAAACTATGGCTACACCTTC. Amino acid sequence: CASSYSRQNYGYTF.

This clone was seen only once. The chain is built from TRBV6-1 and TRBJ2-3; 7 nucleotides line up with TRBD2. After removal of 9 bases from V and 6 bases from J, the junction contained 15 bases not matched to a gene. Germline CDR1 and CDR2: MNHNS and SASEGT. The CDR3 contains 15 residues. For the CDR3, the DNA is TGTGCCAGTGCGGGCGGGGACTATCCCTGGGATACGCAGTATTTT. It yields the protein CASAGGDYPWDTQYF.

The rearrangement joins TRBV2 to TRBJ2-3; 9 bases are a match to TRBD1. The trim removed 5 bases at V and 2 bases at J, leaving 11 bases unmatched. The CDR3 consists of 17 residues. The germline V gene encodes CDR1 SNHLY and CDR2 FYNNEI. CDR3 sequence: CASSKNGQGFSTDTQYF. The CDR3, as DNA: TGTGCCAGCAGTAAAAATGGACAGGGGTTTTCCACAGATACGCAGTATTTT.

The rearrangement uses TRBV5-1 and TRBJ2-5; 11 nucleotides agree with TRBD1. Germline assignment: CDR1 SGHRS and CDR2 YFSETQ. This CDR3 is 15 amino acids long. Trimming took 4 bases from V and 5 from J; bases not matched to a gene: 7. CDR3 DNA sequence: TGCGCCAGCAGCCAACGGACAGGGGGCGGGGAGACCCAGTACTTC. This translates into CASSQRTGGGETQYF.

The V gene is TRBV4-1, the J gene TRBJ2-2; 11 nucleotides line up with TRBD2. Germline V CDR1 and CDR2: MGHRA, YSYEKL. Trimming cost V 4 bases and J 3 bases; bases outside gene matches: 4. This CDR3 contains 16 residues. The CDR3 loop reads CASSLGTSGYTGELFF. CDR3 coding DNA: TGCGCCAGCAGCCTGGGGACTAGCGGATACACCGGGGAGCTGTTTTTT.

The rearrangement uses TRBV5-1 and TRBJ1-3; TRBD1 aligns across 9 bases. V shed 2 bases, J shed 1 base, and the junction held 4 bases outside the gene matches. The CDR3 is made up of 16 amino acids. Germline CDR1 reads SGHRS; CDR2 reads YFSETQ. The DNA of the CDR3 is TGCGCCAGCAGCTTCGGGGACAGGGCTTCTGGAAACACCATATATTTT. Encoded protein: CASSFGDRASGNTIYF. Full variable domain (rest looked up from reference TRBV5-1 and TRBJ1-3): KAGVTQTPRYLIKTRGQQVTLSCSPISGHRSVSWYQQTPGQGLQFLFEYFSETQRNKGNFPGRFSGRQFSNSRSEMNVSTLELGDSALYLCASSFGDRASGNTIYFGEGSWLTVV.

The chain combines TRBV10-3 with TRBJ1-2; D uncertain. V was pared by 1 base and J by 2 bases, with 5 bases between. The CDR3 covers 13 residues. CDR1 and CDR2 from the germline V gene are ENHRY and SYGVKD. The CDR3 coding sequence is TGTGCCATCAGTGAGTTGGAGAACTATGGCTACACCTTC. Translation: CAISELENYGYTF.

J is TRBJ1-2 and V is TRBV12-5; 9 bases line up with TRBD1. CDR3 size: 14 residues. Germline lookup yields CDR1 LGHNT and CDR2 FRNRAP. Trimming took 1 base from V and 7 from J; bases not matched to a gene: 4. The chain's CDR3 is CASGLGDRDGGYTF. In DNA form, the CDR3 reads TGTGCTAGTGGTTTGGGGGACAGGGATGGTGGCTACACCTTC. The full variable domain, completed using reference TRBV12-5 and TRBJ1-2, is DARVTQTPRHKVTEMGQEVTMRCQPILGHNTVFWYRQTMMQGLELLAYFRNRAPLDDSGMPKDRFSAEMPDATLATLKIQPSEPRDSAVYFCASGLGDRDGGYTFGSGTRLTVV.

This chain joins TRBV18 and TRBJ2-7, with D perhaps TRBD1 (5 bases). The germline V gene has CDR1 KGHSH and CDR2 LQKENI. With 6 bases removed from V and 5 bases from J, the gap between germline ends came to 11 bases. This CDR3 contains 12 residues. The CDR3 is CASSQGIDEQYF. In DNA, the CDR3 is TGTGCCAGCTCCCAGGGAATCGACGAGCAGTACTTC.

This clone was found a few times. CDR3 amino acids: CASSQDGEGPNEQFF. The CDR3 DNA is TGTGCCAGCAGCCAAGATGGGGAGGGCCCGAATGAGCAGTTCTTC. This sequence joins TRBV4-2 and TRBJ2-1; 7 nucleotides match TRBD2. V gave up 0 bases and J gave up 7 bases; unmatched junction bases: 6. The germline CDR1 and CDR2 sequences are LGHNA and YNFKEQ. This CDR3 has 15 residues.

This clone was seen a single time. V gene TRBV5-6 combines with J gene TRBJ1-3; D is ambiguous. The CDR3 is 16 amino acids. The V end was cut by 2 bases, the J end by 2 bases, with 14 bases between. Germline CDR1 reads SGHDT; CDR2 reads YYEEEE. This CDR3 is CASSFNWGGTGNTIYF. The CDR3 coding sequence is TGTGCCAGCAGCTTCAACTGGGGAGGAACTGGAAACACCATATATTTT.

This rearrangement joins TRBV5-1 to TRBJ2-3, with TRBD2 matching over 9 bases. Germline CDR1 SGHRS, CDR2 YFSETQ. V dropped 0 bases and J dropped 4; count of bases not matched to a gene: 9. This CDR3 contains 17 residues. The CDR3 DNA sequence: TGCGCCAGCAGCTTGGAGGGGCGGGGGGGCCTCGCAGATACGCAGTATTTT. Its translation: CASSLEGRGGLADTQYF.

This rearrangement joins TRBV10-2 to TRBJ2-7; TRBD1 agrees at 8 bases. Germline CDR1 reads WSHSY; CDR2 reads SAAADI. This CDR3 contains 15 residues. V lost 7 bases, J lost 1 base, and 9 bases stayed unmatched. CDR3 loop: CASMRGQVNSYEQYF. CDR3 in DNA: TGCGCCAGCATGAGGGGACAGGTGAATTCCTACGAGCAGTACTTC.

The rearrangement links TRBV27 to TRBJ1-1; no clear D. Germline V gene sequence: CDR1 MNHEY, CDR2 SMNVEV (reference sequence). V shed 2 bases and J shed 1 base, with 5 bases lying between them. This CDR3 is built from 13 residues. Here the CDR3 DNA reads TGTGCCAGCAGTTTAACAGAGAACACTGAAGCTTTCTTT. It is translated as CASSLTENTEAFF.

This sequence joins TRBV19 and TRBJ2-3; D is ambiguous. The CDR3 is 13 residues long. Per germline, CDR1 LNHDA and CDR2 SQIVND (reference sequence). V lost 2 bases and J 3 bases, leaving 6 bases between the germline ends. CDR3 in amino acids: CASSIKWTDTQYF. Here the CDR3 DNA reads TGTGCCAGTAGTATAAAGTGGACAGATACGCAGTATTTT. Using reference TRBV19 and TRBJ2-3 for the parts outside the CDR3, the full variable domain is DGGITQSPKYLFRKEGQNVTLSCEQNLNHDAMYWYRQDPGQGLRLIYYSQIVNDFQKGDIAEGYSVSREKKESFPLTVTSAQKNPTAFYLCASSIKWTDTQYFGPGTRLTVL.